This entry describes one T cell receptor (beta chain). Adults between about 18 and 89 years of age took part from 20 to 25 US areas. Donors of Cohort 3 who recovered were those that had two negative PCRs, clearance, or symptom resolution. CDR1 and CDR2 (germline): SGHDT, YYEEEE. The germline V and J ends were trimmed by 0 bases and 6 bases, with 18 bases remaining between them. The CDR3 sequence is 16 residues long. Data came from immunoSEQ multiplex PCR; TCRdb stores just in-frame clones and leaves some out. The repertoire holds more than 300,000 clones, around 90% seen once, with approximately 5% in the top ten. These data are taken from a study of blood T cell repertoires in COVID-19.

Sequencing used PBMCs or T cells enriched from blood (not recorded which). The chain combines TRBV5-6 with TRBJ2-5, with a weak D call TRBD2 (6 bases). This receptor was obtained from a woman aged 30 to 39 who had recovered from COVID-19. CDR3 loop: CASSLGGEGLVKTQYF. CDR3 coding DNA: TGTGCCAGCAGCTTGGGCGGGGAAGGGTTGGTAAAGACCCAGTACTTC.